A single sample gave rise to the 28 T cell receptor beta chains below, sequenced in a study of PD-1 blockade in classical Hodgkin lymphoma. Assay: immunoSEQ multiplex PCR; the TCRdb copy retains only in-frame clones and omits some. Of over 35,000 clones detected, roughly 75% appear once; the ten largest clones hold 20% to 25%. Each of the patients experienced relapse following autologous stem cell transplantation, and their brentuximab vedotin exposure differed. The specimen was peripheral blood mononuclear cells (PBMCs), collected before the second cycle of nivolumab. The receptors shown here come from a human donor with classical Hodgkin lymphoma.

This clone was seen once. The chain links TRBV5-1 to TRBJ2-1; maybe TRBD1 (6 bases). This CDR3 contains 16 residues. Trimming shortened V by 0 bases and J by 1 base, and 11 bases separated the two germline ends. Germline CDR1 reads SGHRS; CDR2 reads YFSETQ. In DNA form, the CDR3 reads TGCGCCAGCAGCTTGGATTGGACAGTGTCCTACAATGAGCAGTTCTTC. It specifies CASSLDWTVSYNEQFF. The whole variable domain, remainder taken from reference TRBV5-1 and TRBJ2-1, is KAGVTQTPRYLIKTRGQQVTLSCSPISGHRSVSWYQQTPGQGLQFLFEYFSETQRNKGNFPGRFSGRQFSNSRSEMNVSTLELGDSALYLCASSLDWTVSYNEQFFGPGTRLTVL.

This sequence joins TRBV5-6 and TRBJ2-5, with D maybe TRBD2 (6 bases). Germline V gene lookup returns CDR1 SGHDT and CDR2 YYEEEE. V was trimmed by 6 bases and J by 1 base, leaving 10 bases between them. This CDR3 has 13 amino acids. The CDR3 sequence: CASTSGVQETQYF. DNA for the CDR3: TGTGCCAGCACCTCGGGGGTCCAAGAGACCCAGTACTTC.

This clone was picked up one time. V gene TRBV14 combines with J gene TRBJ2-3; D is perhaps TRBD2 (5 bases). This CDR3 spans 15 amino acids. Germline V CDR1 and CDR2: SGHDN, FVKESK. Between the trimmed V and J ends, which lost 0 bases and 1 base, there was a span of 8 bases. In nucleotides, the CDR3 is TGTGCCAGCAGCCAAGAGTGGCGGGGCACAGATACGCAGTATTTT. This gives the protein CASSQEWRGTDTQYF.

Turning to this clone: Distinct nucleotide sequences in the sample also encode this CDR3. V gene TRBV5-1 combines with J gene TRBJ1-2; D possibly corresponds to TRBD1 (5 bases). V was cut by 0 bases and J by 2 bases, with 5 bases left in between. There are 13 residues in the CDR3. CDR1 SGHRS and CDR2 YFSETQ come from the germline V gene. The CDR3 is CASSLEGNYGYTF. The CDR3 DNA is TGCGCCAGCAGCTTGGAGGGGAACTATGGCTACACCTTC.

This rearrangement joins TRBV28 to TRBJ2-1; the D gene is possibly TRBD2 (6 bases). There are 17 residues in the CDR3. Trimming removed 3 bases at V and 0 bases at J, with 15 bases between. Germline V gene data show CDR1 as MDHEN and CDR2 as SYDVKM. The CDR3 sequence: CASSFRSGLLSYNEQFF. The CDR3 region has the DNA TGTGCCAGCAGTTTCCGCTCGGGACTCCTCTCCTACAATGAGCAGTTCTTC. Using reference TRBV28 and TRBJ2-1 for the parts outside the CDR3, the full variable domain is DVKVTQSSRYLVKRTGEKVFLECVQDMDHENMFWYRQDPGLGLRLIYFSYDVKMKEKGDIPEGYSVSREKKERFSLILESASTNQTSMYLCASSFRSGLLSYNEQFFGPGTRLTVL.

The chain couples TRBV11-3 to TRBJ2-4; 7 nucleotides match TRBD2. Trimming at V came to 0 bases and at J to 8 bases, leaving 7 bases not matched to a gene. Germline V gene lookup returns CDR1 SGHNT and CDR2 YENEEA. This CDR3 comprises 15 residues. Here the CDR3 reads CASSLEVGGSHIQYF. The CDR3 DNA reads TGTGCCAGCAGCTTAGAAGTCGGCGGGAGCCACATTCAGTACTTC.

The V and J genes are TRBV10-1 and TRBJ2-7; D is undetermined. Trimming shortened V by 4 bases and J by 6 bases, and 13 bases separated the two germline ends. Germline V gene sequence: CDR1 WNHNN, CDR2 SYGVQD (reference sequence). The CDR3 loop spans 13 amino acids. In nucleotides, the CDR3 is TGCGCCAGCAGTGGGTCCCTACTCGGCGAGCAGTACTTC. It encodes CASSGSLLGEQYF.

The rearrangement joins TRBV10-3 to TRBJ2-1; D call uncertain. The CDR3 sequence is 16 residues long. Per the germline V gene, CDR1 is ENHRY and CDR2 is SYGVKD. V shed 1 base and J shed 8 bases, with 18 bases lying between them. The CDR3 region has the DNA TGTGCCATCAGTGAGTTTATACAAAGGGAATACGATGAGCAGTTCTTC. It specifies CAISEFIQREYDEQFF.

The V call is TRBV27, the J call TRBJ2-2, with D perhaps matching TRBD1 (6 bases). The V end lost 7 bases, the J end lost 5 bases, and 17 bases lay between the germline ends. This CDR3 has 15 amino acids. Germline CDR1 and CDR2: MNHEY and SMNVEV (reference sequence). In DNA form, the CDR3 reads TGTGCCAGCATCGGTAGAGGGGGTTATACCGGGGAGCTGTTTTTT. Its translation is CASIGRGGYTGELFF.

The chain recombines TRBV14 with TRBJ2-5; possibly TRBD1 for D (6 bases). The CDR3 totals 13 residues. Per the germline V gene, CDR1 is SGHDN and CDR2 is FVKESK. V was clipped by 4 bases and J by 7 bases, with 13 bases between them. The CDR3 sequence is CASSLPQGGTQYF. CDR3 nucleotides: TGTGCCAGCAGCCTTCCCCAAGGGGGGACCCAGTACTTC.

This chain joins TRBV29-1 and TRBJ1-5, with TRBD1 matching 7 bases. Germline CDR1 SQVTM, CDR2 ANQGSEA. V shed 6 bases, J shed 4 bases, and the junction held 3 bases outside the gene matches. This CDR3 is 12 amino acids long. CDR3 loop: CSVGTANQPQHF. The CDR3 DNA reads TGCAGCGTCGGGACAGCTAATCAGCCCCAGCATTTT.

The chain uses TRBV30 and TRBJ2-2; D unclear. Trimming stripped 4 bases from V and 6 bases from J, with 9 bases between. In germline, CDR1 is GTSNPN, CDR2 SVGIG (reference sequence). CDR3 size: 12 residues. CDR3 loop: CAWTMRAGELFF. As DNA, the CDR3 is TGTGCCTGGACGATGAGAGCCGGGGAGCTGTTTTTT.

The chain couples TRBV19 to TRBJ1-2; 12 nucleotides line up with TRBD1. Trimming at V came to 6 bases and at J to 7 bases, leaving 18 bases not matched to a gene. The V gene's germline CDR1 is LNHDA and CDR2 SQIVND (reference sequence). The CDR3 is made up of 18 amino acids. DNA for the CDR3: TGTGCCAGTAGAACGTGGGGACAGGGGGCGAAGACTTCAGTTGGCTACACCTTC. Its protein product is CASRTWGQGAKTSVGYTF.

Points on this clone: An end of the junction does not agree with germline; a read error may underlie this. The chain couples TRBV5-3 to TRBJ2-1; either TRBD1 or TRBD2 may fit D (5 bases each). TRBV5-3 is sorted into the ORF group, with uncertain function. The CDR3 spans 13 residues. The CDR3 reads CASSLGDRNEQFF. The CDR3 region has the DNA TGTGCCAGCAGCTTGGGGGATCGGAATGAGCAGTTCTTC.

This clone was detected a few times. The chain uses TRBV21-1 and TRBJ1-2; the table names TRBD1, a call not compared with the DNA. TRBV21-1 is a pseudogene locus. The CDR3 length is 14 residues. The CDR3 spells CASSKRDSRYGYTF. The CDR3 nucleotides are TGTGCCAGCAGCAAACGCGACAGCCGCTATGGCTACACCTTC.

This clone appeared a few times. The chain joins TRBV19 to TRBJ1-1, with D possibly TRBD1 on 5 matching bases. Trimming left V 6 bases short and J 1 base short, with 15 bases between. Looked up from germline, CDR1 is LNHDA and CDR2 is SQIVND (reference sequence). The CDR3 is 15 amino acids. The CDR3 DNA reads as TGTGCCAGTAGATCCCCGGGGGTCTGGAACACTGAAGCTTTCTTT. Its protein product is CASRSPGVWNTEAFF.

This clone came up a few times. The rearrangement joins TRBV5-1 to TRBJ2-7; D is unresolved. V was trimmed by 1 base and J by 1 base, leaving 12 bases between them. Germline loops: CDR1 SGHRS, CDR2 YFSETQ. The CDR3 loop spans 15 amino acids. The CDR3 DNA reads as TGCGCCAGCAGCTTGCCCCAGGCCGGTTCCTACGAGCAGTACTTC. Translation gives CASSLPQAGSYEQYF.

The chain has TRBV19 and TRBJ1-2, with a possible D match to TRBD1 (6 bases). Germline values: CDR1 LNHDA, CDR2 SQIVND (reference sequence). This CDR3 region has 16 residues. V was pared by 6 bases and J by 5 bases, with 22 bases between. CDR3 DNA: TGTGCCAGTAGCCCCGGCGGGGGCCAGGGGAGATATGGCTACACCTTC. Encoded protein: CASSPGGGQGRYGYTF.

V and J are TRBV5-3 and TRBJ1-1, with TRBD1 identical over 7 bases. TRBV5-3 is an ORF, and what it does is uncertain. Losses at the gene ends were 5 bases for V and 1 base for J; bases not matched to a gene: 5. This CDR3 has 14 residues. DNA of the CDR3: TGTGCCAGAAGTACACGACAGGGGAACACTGAAGCTTTCTTT. It is translated as CARSTRQGNTEAFF.

The chain joins TRBV2 to TRBJ2-2, with TRBD1 as a possible D gene (6 bases). CDR1 and CDR2 (germline): SNHLY, FYNNEI. This CDR3 is built from 13 residues. V was cut by 11 bases and J by 5 bases, with 15 bases left in between. Written as DNA, the CDR3 is TGTGCCGGAACAGGGTCCAGAACCGGGGAGCTGTTTTTT. Amino acid sequence: CAGTGSRTGELFF.

The rearrangement uses TRBV27 and TRBJ1-2, with 7 bases lining up with TRBD1. Germline V lookup: CDR1 MNHEY, CDR2 SMNVEV (reference sequence). The CDR3 runs to 13 residues. With 5 bases clipped from V and 5 bases from J, the junction kept 5 bases outside the gene matches. CDR3 DNA sequence: TGTGCCAGCAGTGAACAGGGGTCTTATGGCTACACCTTC. Translation: CASSEQGSYGYTF.

The J gene is TRBJ2-7, the V gene TRBV11-3; TRBD2 is a possible D gene (5 bases). This CDR3 spans 15 amino acids. The V end was cut by 2 bases, the J end by 3 bases, with 14 bases between. The germline CDR1 and CDR2 sequences are SGHNT and YENEEA. The CDR3 nucleotides read TGTGCCAGCAGCTTATTCCGGACTGACAACTACGAGCAGTACTTC. Residues: CASSLFRTDNYEQYF.

This clone was found a few times. The rearrangement uses TRBV30 and TRBJ1-3; no clear D. Germline assignment: CDR1 GTSNPN and CDR2 SVGIG (reference sequence). Trimming left V 5 bases short and J 0 bases short, with 11 bases between. The CDR3 is 14 residues long. CDR3 sequence: CAWDTGLSGNTIYF. The DNA for the CDR3 is TGTGCCTGGGACACTGGCCTCTCTGGAAACACCATATATTTT.

V gene TRBV7-3 combines with J gene TRBJ2-3; 8 nucleotides line up with TRBD1. The CDR3 length is 14 residues. Unmatched junction bases numbered 7, after V lost 8 bases and J lost 3 bases. Germline V gene sequence: CDR1 SGHTA, CDR2 FQGTGA. In DNA, the CDR3 is TGTGCCAGCTCTACGGGACAGGAAACAGATACGCAGTATTTT. Protein sequence: CASSTGQETDTQYF.

The chain is built from TRBV5-4 and TRBJ2-7; the D call may be TRBD1 or TRBD2 (5 bases each). Germline CDR1 reads SGHNT; CDR2 reads YYREEE (reference sequence). V gave up 5 bases and J gave up 1 base, with 10 bases separating them. The CDR3 covers 13 residues. Here the CDR3 reads CASRRDRSYEQYF. The CDR3, as DNA: TGTGCCAGCAGACGGGACCGATCCTACGAGCAGTACTTC.

CDR3 nucleotides: TGTGCCAGCACTAAAAGGGTAGCGGCAGATACGCAGTATTTT. Its protein product is CASTKRVAADTQYF. V and J are TRBV6-9 and TRBJ2-3; tentatively, D is TRBD2 (6 bases). Trimming shortened V by 7 bases and J by 4 bases, and 15 bases separated the two germline ends. Germline CDR1 and CDR2: MNHGY and SVAAGI. The length of the CDR3 is 14 residues.

In DNA form, the CDR3 reads TGTGCCATCAGTGATAGTTTCTCTGGAAACACCATATATTTT. Encoded protein: CAISDSFSGNTIYF. This chain uses TRBV10-3 with TRBJ1-3; D remains unclear. This CDR3 has 14 residues. Germline V CDR1 and CDR2: ENHRY, SYGVKD. The ends were cut back, 3 bases at V and 0 bases at J, with 6 bases in the middle.

The genes are TRBV10-3 and TRBJ2-3, with D unclear. Looked up from germline, CDR1 is ENHRY and CDR2 is SYGVKD. The V and J ends lost 2 bases and 3 bases respectively, with 12 bases between them. CDR3 length equals 15 residues. The CDR3 DNA reads as TGTGCCATCAGTGAGGCCGCTTCGCGGACAGATACGCAGTATTTT. Encoded protein: CAISEAASRTDTQYF.